The 9 T cell receptor beta chains below all came from one sample that was sequenced in a study of graft-versus-host responses after intestinal transplantation (dated by TCRdb to the early 2020s). Taken with the paper, the label for time point translates to: cells obtained before transplantation from donor or recipient. The library was generated by the immunoSEQ multiplex PCR assay. This is the immuneACCESS table as TCRdb keeps it, with only in-frame sequences that have V and J called. A part of the clones is gone; compared with another copy, unresolved V genes explain less than half, and the rest is unexplained. For this sample the table gives about 66,000 clones, of which around 91% were detected only once. Jointly, the top ten make up 1.3% of the sample. Their antigens are not known. Sample: unstimulated CD8+ T cells sorted from spleen or lymph node cells, taken before intestinal transplant. All receptors derive from a human donor who received an intestinal transplant.

V is TRBV7-8 and J is TRBJ2-7, with 10 bases identical to TRBD1. Germline V CDR1 and CDR2: SGHVS, FQNEAQ. The V and J ends lost 3 bases and 2 bases, in that order; junction bases with no gene match: 10. This CDR3 has 17 amino acids. Written as DNA, the CDR3 is TGTGCCAGCAGCTTCAACCCCCAGGACAGGGGGACCTACGAGCAGTACTTC. It encodes CASSFNPQDRGTYEQYF.

The CDR3 loop reads CAIAPGTNTEAFF. CDR3 nucleotides: TGTGCCATCGCCCCGGGAACGAACACTGAAGCTTTCTTT. The gene calls are TRBV27 and TRBJ1-1; D is uncertain. Germline V gene lookup returns CDR1 MNHEY and CDR2 SMNVEV (reference sequence). This CDR3 has 13 amino acids. V was trimmed by 10 bases and J by 1 base, leaving 13 bases between them.

The rearrangement joins TRBV9 to TRBJ2-7; 8 bases map to TRBD1. Unmatched junction bases numbered 7, after V lost 0 bases and J lost 5 bases. This CDR3 comprises 15 residues. The V gene's germline CDR1 is SGDLS and CDR2 YYNGEE. The CDR3 spells CASSVEGQVFNEQYF. The DNA for the CDR3 is TGTGCCAGCAGCGTAGAGGGACAGGTCTTCAACGAGCAGTACTTC.

A few counts support this clone. Other DNA sequences in the same sample also yield this CDR3. The chain recombines TRBV29-1 with TRBJ2-6, with D unresolved. V was shortened by 3 bases and J by 0 bases, with 3 bases between the two germline ends. This CDR3 has 13 residues. CDR1 SQVTM and CDR2 ANQGSEA come from the germline V gene. The CDR3 nucleotides are TGCAGCGTTGATAGCTCTGGGGCCAACGTCCTGACTTTC. It specifies CSVDSSGANVLTF.

Only one count was recorded for this clone. The chain has TRBV9 and TRBJ2-1; D gene ambiguous. The V and J ends lost 4 bases and 7 bases respectively, with 18 bases between them. The CDR3 is 15 residues long. Germline values: CDR1 SGDLS, CDR2 YYNGEE. In DNA, the CDR3 is TGTGCCAGCAGCCCTGTCGAGGCCCCGCGGAATGAGCAGTTCTTC. It specifies CASSPVEAPRNEQFF.

The chain couples TRBV2 to TRBJ1-1; D unclear. V was pared by 8 bases and J by 8 bases, with 9 bases between. This CDR3 contains 10 residues. From germline, CDR1 is SNHLY and CDR2 FYNNEI. The CDR3 protein is CASGELEAFF. The CDR3 nucleotides read TGTGCCAGCGGAGAACTAGAAGCTTTCTTT. The full variable domain, with the rest looked up from reference TRBV2 and TRBJ1-1, is EPEVTQTPSHQVTQMGQEVILRCVPISNHLYFYWYRQILGQKVEFLVSFYNNEISEKSEIFDDQFSVERPDGSNFTLKIRSTKLEDSAMYFCASGELEAFFGQGTRLTVV.

The chain employs TRBV7-9 and TRBJ1-6, with 7 bases that match TRBD1. The CDR3 totals 16 residues. After removal of 6 bases from V and 9 bases from J, the junction contained 14 bases not matched to a gene. The V gene's germline CDR1 is SEHNR and CDR2 FQNEAQ (reference sequence). CDR3 loop: CASRPDKQGGRSPLHF. The CDR3 DNA follows: TGTGCCAGCAGACCAGATAAGCAAGGGGGCCGTTCACCCCTCCACTTT. The full variable domain, its missing parts supplied by reference TRBV7-9 and TRBJ1-6, is DTGVSQNPRHKITKRGQNVTFRCDPISEHNRLYWYRQTLGQGPEFLTYFQNEAQLEKSRLLSDRFSAERPKGSFSTLEIQRTEQGDSAMYLCASRPDKQGGRSPLHFGNGTRLTVT.

The V and J genes are TRBV7-2 and TRBJ2-7, with 9 positions matching TRBD1. With V trimmed by 5 bases and J by 3 bases, 5 bases remained unmatched. CDR1 SGHTA and CDR2 FQGNSA come from the germline V gene. This CDR3 has 14 amino acids. This CDR3 is CASSPRTGDYEQYF. The CDR3 bases are TGTGCCAGCAGCCCCCGGACAGGGGACTACGAGCAGTACTTC.

This clone was counted once. The chain uses TRBV5-1 and TRBJ2-2; 9 bases align to TRBD1. CDR1 and CDR2 from the germline V gene are SGHRS and YFSETQ. V dropped 0 bases and J dropped 6; count of bases not matched to a gene: 6. The CDR3 spans 16 residues. CDR3 nucleotides: TGCGCCAGCAGCTTGGGGGACAGGGAGATCTCCGGGGAGCTGTTTTTT. It encodes CASSLGDREISGELFF. Using reference TRBV5-1 and TRBJ2-2 for the parts outside the CDR3, the full variable domain is KAGVTQTPRYLIKTRGQQVTLSCSPISGHRSVSWYQQTPGQGLQFLFEYFSETQRNKGNFPGRFSGRQFSNSRSEMNVSTLELGDSALYLCASSLGDREISGELFFGEGSRLTVL.